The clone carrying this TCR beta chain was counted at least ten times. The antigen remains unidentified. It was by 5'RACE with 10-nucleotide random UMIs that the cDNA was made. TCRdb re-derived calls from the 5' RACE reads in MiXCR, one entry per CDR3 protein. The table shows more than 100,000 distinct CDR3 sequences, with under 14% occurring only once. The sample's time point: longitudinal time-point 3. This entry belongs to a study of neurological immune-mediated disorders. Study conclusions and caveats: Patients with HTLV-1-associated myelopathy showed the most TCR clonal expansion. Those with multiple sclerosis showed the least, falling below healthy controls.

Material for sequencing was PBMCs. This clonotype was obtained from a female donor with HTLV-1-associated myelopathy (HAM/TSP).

The CDR3 reads CASSHSYNEQFF. In DNA form, the CDR3 reads TGTGCCAGCAGTCACTCCTACAATGAGCAGTTCTTC. The V and J genes are TRBV3-1 and TRBJ2-1; D unclear. The V end was cut by 6 bases, the J end by 0 bases, with 3 bases between. Looked up from germline, CDR1 is LGHDT and CDR2 is YNNKEL (reference sequence). CDR3 size: 12 residues.